This T cell receptor (beta chain) appears in the sequencing data of a study of shared clonotypes between healthy human individuals. Data came from immunoSEQ multiplex PCR; TCRdb stores just in-frame clones and leaves some out. The sample carries approximately 2,000,000 clones, around 93% recorded once. The investigators split CD4+ cells into a CD45RA+ naive subset and a CD45RA-negative memory subset. Details on this clone: No antigen is known for it.

Study-level points and caveats: Clonotype sharing among donors was expected to depend on sequencing depth.

Trimming cost V 5 bases and J 4 bases, with 12 bases left between them. Germline V gene lookup returns CDR1 SGDLS and CDR2 YYNGEE. The CDR3 consists of 13 residues. This receptor was obtained from a man aged 18-30 years in good health. Some clones in this sample may be carry-over from other donors' samples. Sequencing input: naive CD4+ T cells from PBMCs. Subset defined: CD45RA+ positively selected. This sequence joins TRBV9 and TRBJ1-2; possibly TRBD1 for D (6 bases). CDR3 in amino acids: CASRETGVYGYTF. In nucleotides, the CDR3 is TGTGCCAGCAGAGAGACAGGCGTCTATGGCTACACCTTC.